A selection of T cell receptor beta chains follows, all from one sample in a study of blood T cell repertoires in COVID-19. Assay: immunoSEQ multiplex PCR; the TCRdb copy retains only in-frame clones and omits some. The sample lists hundreds of thousands of clones, roughly 85% occurring once. Sequencing was done on a sample of peripheral blood. The receptor set was obtained from a human donor in a cohort sampled during active COVID-19. Each CDR3 is given with its conserved first and last residue. The order of the fields is CDR3 DNA, CDR3 protein, D gene, clone size, V gene, J gene, CDR3 length. The D gene is left open where the match is weak. Part of the rows lack a size; the others show once, few, many or a class for expanded clones.

CDR3 DNA: TGTGCCAGCACCTCTTACACAGGGGTCGGTAGCTATGGCTACACCTTC
CDR3 protein: CASTSYTGVGSYGYTF
D gene: TRBD1
clone size: -
V gene: TRBV11-2
J gene: TRBJ1-2
CDR3 length: 16

CDR3 DNA: TGTGCCAGCTCACCAGGCAGGGGAAACGAGCAGTACTTC
CDR3 protein: CASSPGRGNEQYF
D gene: -
clone size: -
V gene: TRBV18
J gene: TRBJ2-7
CDR3 length: 13

CDR3 DNA: TGTGCCAGCAGTGAAGGAGGGGGCTGGCAGCCCCAGCATTTT
CDR3 protein: CASSEGGGWQPQHF
D gene: TRBD1
clone size: -
V gene: TRBV6-1
J gene: TRBJ1-5
CDR3 length: 14

CDR3 DNA: TGTGCCAGCAGGAGCCGAGACAGGAACACTGAAGCTTTCTTT
CDR3 protein: CASRSRDRNTEAFF
D gene: -
clone size: -
V gene: TRBV6-5
J gene: TRBJ1-1
CDR3 length: 14

CDR3 DNA: TGTGCCAGCAGCTCCAGGGGCACCGGGGAGCTGTTTTTT
CDR3 protein: CASSSRGTGELFF
D gene: -
clone size: few
V gene: TRBV7-3
J gene: TRBJ2-2
CDR3 length: 13

CDR3 DNA: TGTGCCAGCAAAAAGGAGACCTACGAGCAGTACTTC
CDR3 protein: CASKKETYEQYF
D gene: -
clone size: -
V gene: TRBV2
J gene: TRBJ2-7
CDR3 length: 12

CDR3 DNA: TGTGCCAGCAGCTCGTCAACACGAGGTGACACCGGGGAGCTGTTTTTT
CDR3 protein: CASSSSTRGDTGELFF
D gene: -
clone size: -
V gene: TRBV5-4
J gene: TRBJ2-2
CDR3 length: 16

CDR3 DNA: TGTGCCAGCAGTTTATTAAACAGGGTAAACGAGCAGTACTTC
CDR3 protein: CASSLLNRVNEQYF
D gene: -
clone size: few
V gene: TRBV27
J gene: TRBJ2-7
CDR3 length: 14

CDR3 DNA: TGTGCCAGTAGTACATTTAACAGGGCTCCCCAGTTCTTC
CDR3 protein: CASSTFNRAPQFF
D gene: -
clone size: -
V gene: TRBV19
J gene: TRBJ2-1
CDR3 length: 13

CDR3 DNA: TGTGCCAGTAGTATAGATGTCCTGGCGGACACTGAAGCTTTCTTT
CDR3 protein: CASSIDVLADTEAFF
D gene: -
clone size: few
V gene: TRBV19
J gene: TRBJ1-1
CDR3 length: 15

CDR3 DNA: TGTGCCATCAGTCCCAGCGTGGGTTTGTTCGGAGACACTGAAGCTTTCTTT
CDR3 protein: CAISPSVGLFGDTEAFF
D gene: -
clone size: -
V gene: TRBV10-3
J gene: TRBJ1-1
CDR3 length: 17

CDR3 DNA: TGTGCCAGTAGTCTGTGGGAGCCCCTTAAGTTGGCGGTTTCGAGCTCCTACGAGCAGTACTTC
CDR3 protein: CASSLWEPLKLAVSSSYEQYF
D gene: -
clone size: -
V gene: TRBV19
J gene: TRBJ2-7
CDR3 length: 21

CDR3 DNA: TGTGCCAGCAGCAATATGGGGGGGAACACTGAAGCTTTCTTT
CDR3 protein: CASSNMGGNTEAFF
D gene: -
clone size: -
V gene: TRBV3-1/TRBV3-2
J gene: TRBJ1-1
CDR3 length: 14

CDR3 DNA: TGTGCCACCAGACCGGGACAGGGGGGGAATCAGCCCCAGCATTTT
CDR3 protein: CATRPGQGGNQPQHF
D gene: TRBD1
clone size: -
V gene: TRBV15
J gene: TRBJ1-5
CDR3 length: 15

CDR3 DNA: TGTGCCAGTAGGTGGACAGGGGATAGCAATCAGCCCCAGCATTTT
CDR3 protein: CASRWTGDSNQPQHF
D gene: TRBD1
clone size: -
V gene: TRBV19
J gene: TRBJ1-5
CDR3 length: 15

CDR3 DNA: TGTGCCAGTAGCGTTGGCGGGGAGCTGTTTTTT
CDR3 protein: CASSVGGELFF
D gene: -
clone size: -
V gene: TRBV27
J gene: TRBJ2-2
CDR3 length: 11

CDR3 DNA: TGTGCCACCGCGACTCCCGCCTATGGCTACACCTTC
CDR3 protein: CATATPAYGYTF
D gene: -
clone size: -
V gene: TRBV10-3
J gene: TRBJ1-2
CDR3 length: 12

CDR3 DNA: TGTGCCAGTAGGGCAGGGGGCTTAGGTGGCACTGAAGCTTTCTTT
CDR3 protein: CASRAGGLGGTEAFF
D gene: TRBD1
clone size: -
V gene: TRBV19
J gene: TRBJ1-1
CDR3 length: 15

CDR3 DNA: TGCAGTGCTAGTCCTAGCGGGGGATCCTACGAGCAGTACTTC
CDR3 protein: CSASPSGGSYEQYF
D gene: TRBD2
clone size: -
V gene: TRBV20-1
J gene: TRBJ2-7
CDR3 length: 14

CDR3 DNA: TGTGCCAGCAGTTACCCGGGGTCACCCCTCCACTTT
CDR3 protein: CASSYPGSPLHF
D gene: -
clone size: -
V gene: TRBV6-6
J gene: TRBJ1-6
CDR3 length: 12

CDR3 DNA: TGCGCCAGCAGCTTTTCCTCCCCTGGCAGGGCCGGCACCGGGGAGCTGTTTTTT
CDR3 protein: CASSFSSPGRAGTGELFF
D gene: -
clone size: -
V gene: TRBV5-1
J gene: TRBJ2-2
CDR3 length: 18

CDR3 DNA: TGTGCCAGTAGACGCAGACAGGGGGCAGGAAACACCATATATTTT
CDR3 protein: CASRRRQGAGNTIYF
D gene: TRBD1
clone size: -
V gene: TRBV19
J gene: TRBJ1-3
CDR3 length: 15

CDR3 DNA: TGTGCCAGCAGCCAAGATCTAGCGGGTGAGCAGTTCTTC
CDR3 protein: CASSQDLAGEQFF
D gene: TRBD2
clone size: -
V gene: TRBV3-1/TRBV3-2
J gene: TRBJ2-1
CDR3 length: 13

CDR3 DNA: TGCAGCGTCCTTGTAGCAACTGAAGCTTTCTTT
CDR3 protein: CSVLVATEAFF
D gene: -
clone size: -
V gene: TRBV29-1
J gene: TRBJ1-1
CDR3 length: 11

CDR3 DNA: TGTGCCAGCAGCCTTGGTTCCGCGGGGGGCTACACCTTC
CDR3 protein: CASSLGSAGGYTF
D gene: -
clone size: -
V gene: TRBV3-1/TRBV3-2
J gene: TRBJ1-2
CDR3 length: 13

CDR3 DNA: TGTGCCACCAGTGACGCCGGGTCCCCAGGGTACATTCAGTACTTC
CDR3 protein: CATSDAGSPGYIQYF
D gene: -
clone size: -
V gene: TRBV24-1
J gene: TRBJ2-4
CDR3 length: 15

CDR3 DNA: TGTGCCAGCAGCTTGGGGAGGGCTGGTGTAGCCGGGGAGCTGTTTTTT
CDR3 protein: CASSLGRAGVAGELFF
D gene: TRBD2
clone size: -
V gene: TRBV11-1
J gene: TRBJ2-2
CDR3 length: 16

CDR3 DNA: TGTGCCAGCAGCTTGAACGACTATAGCAATCAGCCCCAGCATTTT
CDR3 protein: CASSLNDYSNQPQHF
D gene: -
clone size: -
V gene: TRBV5-6
J gene: TRBJ1-5
CDR3 length: 15

CDR3 DNA: TGCGCCAGCAGCTTGGAAGGGGGCGGAAACACCATATATTTT
CDR3 protein: CASSLEGGGNTIYF
D gene: TRBD1
clone size: -
V gene: TRBV5-1
J gene: TRBJ1-3
CDR3 length: 14

CDR3 DNA: TGCGCCAGCAGCTTGGACGGAGGCTATGGCTACACCTTC
CDR3 protein: CASSLDGGYGYTF
D gene: -
clone size: few
V gene: TRBV5-1
J gene: TRBJ1-2
CDR3 length: 13

CDR3 DNA: TGTGCCAGCGACGCGACAGTGTCCTATGGCTACACCTTC
CDR3 protein: CASDATVSYGYTF
D gene: -
clone size: -
V gene: TRBV13
J gene: TRBJ1-2
CDR3 length: 13

CDR3 DNA: TGTGCCAGCAGCCATCGGGACACCCTTTTCTCTGGAAACACCATATATTTT
CDR3 protein: CASSHRDTLFSGNTIYF
D gene: -
clone size: few
V gene: TRBV5-8
J gene: TRBJ1-3
CDR3 length: 17

CDR3 DNA: TGTGCCAGTAGTATCACTAGCGGGAGCCTCTACGAGCAGTACTTC
CDR3 protein: CASSITSGSLYEQYF
D gene: TRBD2
clone size: -
V gene: TRBV19
J gene: TRBJ2-7
CDR3 length: 15

CDR3 DNA: TGTGCCAGCAGCGTAGATGGAGGGACAGGGAGCACAGATACGCAGTATTTT
CDR3 protein: CASSVDGGTGSTDTQYF
D gene: TRBD1
clone size: -
V gene: TRBV9
J gene: TRBJ2-3
CDR3 length: 17

CDR3 DNA: TGCGCCAGCAGCTTAGGGGGCGAGCAGTTCTTC
CDR3 protein: CASSLGGEQFF
D gene: TRBD1
clone size: -
V gene: TRBV5-1
J gene: TRBJ2-1
CDR3 length: 11

CDR3 DNA: TGTGCCAGCAGTTACGGAGGGACAGGGGTTGGAAACACCATATATTTT
CDR3 protein: CASSYGGTGVGNTIYF
D gene: TRBD1
clone size: -
V gene: TRBV6-6
J gene: TRBJ1-3
CDR3 length: 16